This T cell receptor (beta chain) originates from a study of cytomegalovirus exposure and HLA in healthy donors. As to this clone: Antigen specificity is unknown.

J lost 0 bases, V lost 4 bases, and 6 bases had no gene match. Germline lookup yields CDR1 MNHEY and CDR2 SVGAGI. The CDR3 totals 15 residues. Primers: 60 Vbeta forward and 13 Jbeta reverse. Here immunoSEQ multiplex PCR was the method, and the copy in TCRdb shows in-frame clones only, minus some. The sample consists of roughly 200,000 clones, roughly 84% of them appearing once. Study observations and caveats: A further, later analysis showed that HLA-associated TCR beta chains (compared with equally common others) were more clonally expanded. With further analysis later on, most CMV-associated TCR beta chains appeared HLA-restricted. A later analysis by the authors found several of the most significant clusters apparently linked to common viral pathogens. Previously analyzed data showed that most TCR beta V segments were productive at a frequency of about 87% or about 30%.

The clonotype originates from a boy between 2 and 10 years old in good health and CMV-seronegative. The sequencing input was PBMCs. This chain uses TRBV6-5 with TRBJ2-7; 7 nucleotides match TRBD1. The CDR3 DNA is TGTGCCAGCAGTTTGGACAGGCCTAGCTCCTACGAGCAGTACTTC. Protein sequence: CASSLDRPSSYEQYF.